This entry lists 21 T cell receptor beta chains sequenced from one sample in a study of blood T cell repertoires in COVID-19. The table came from immunoSEQ multiplex PCR; TCRdb's copy has only in-frame clones and leaves some out. This table has roughly 150,000 clones, approximately 86% appearing once. Sequencing was carried out using peripheral blood. Every receptor here comes from a woman older than 75 with COVID-19, enrolled during active disease.

The J gene is TRBJ1-5, the V gene TRBV10-3; 7 nucleotides match TRBD1. With 3 bases clipped from V and 5 bases from J, the junction kept 7 bases outside the gene matches. CDR1 is ENHRY and CDR2 is SYGVKD in the germline V gene. The CDR3 spans 15 residues. The CDR3 DNA reads TGTGCCATCAGTGACGGGGACAGAAGGGATCAGCCCCAGCATTTT. This gives the protein CAISDGDRRDQPQHF.

The chain has TRBV6-5 and TRBJ1-2; D might be TRBD1 (5 bases). Trimming shortened V by 2 bases and J by 7 bases, and 20 bases separated the two germline ends. Germline V lookup: CDR1 MNHEY, CDR2 SVGAGI. This CDR3 contains 16 residues. The CDR3 DNA sequence: TGTGCCAGCAGTTACGTGGGGGGACGGAAGGCTTCTGGCTACACCTTC. Translation: CASSYVGGRKASGYTF.

This clone was counted many times. The chain uses TRBV28 and TRBJ2-7; D ambiguous. Germline values: CDR1 MDHEN, CDR2 SYDVKM. The CDR3 length is 13 residues. The CDR3 DNA reads as TGTGGGGTTCATTCGAGGAGTTCCTACGAGCAGTACTTC. Protein product: CGVHSRSSYEQYF.

This clone has a single count. The rearrangement links TRBV2 to TRBJ2-1, with 12 bases matching TRBD2. CDR1 and CDR2 (germline): SNHLY, FYNNEI. Trimming removed 7 bases from V and 6 bases from J; junction bases left unmatched: 4. The CDR3 spans 14 residues. CDR3 sequence reads: CASTTTSGGNEQFF. The DNA of the CDR3 is TGTGCCAGCACTACGACTAGCGGGGGCAATGAGCAGTTCTTC.

The chain combines TRBV6-2 or TRBV6-3 with TRBJ1-5, with D unresolved. The CDR3 length is 12 residues. In germline, CDR1 is MNHEY, CDR2 SVGEGT. V dropped 5 bases and J dropped 6 bases, with 8 bases sitting between them. The CDR3 DNA follows: TGTGCCAGCAGTCTGCGCGGTCAGCCCCAGCATTTT. Its protein is CASSLRGQPQHF.

V gene TRBV24-1 combines with J gene TRBJ2-3; 7 bases line up with TRBD2. The CDR3 consists of 17 residues. Losses at the gene ends were 2 bases for V and 1 base for J; bases not matched to a gene: 8. Germline values: CDR1 KGHDR, CDR2 SFDVKD. The CDR3, as DNA: TGTGCCACCAGTGATTCACGGGAGGCCGGCGGCACAGATACGCAGTATTTT. Translated: CATSDSREAGGTDTQYF.

The V and J genes are TRBV5-1 and TRBJ1-2; TRBD1 agrees at 8 bases. Germline V gene data show CDR1 as SGHRS and CDR2 as YFSETQ. V lost 4 bases to trimming and J lost 3 bases; unmatched junction nucleotides: 5. The CDR3 has 14 residues. CDR3 DNA: TGCGCCAGCAGCCTGGACAGGGCCCACTATGGCTACACCTTC. Its translation is CASSLDRAHYGYTF.

V is TRBV5-1 and J is TRBJ1-5; tentatively, D is TRBD1 (6 bases). V lost 4 bases and J lost 2, with 13 bases in between. Germline CDR1 is SGHRS and CDR2 is YFSETQ. The CDR3 has 15 amino acids. As DNA, the CDR3 is TGCGCCAGCAGCGAAGGGACATGGGGCAATCAGCCCCAGCATTTT. As protein: CASSEGTWGNQPQHF.

The chain has TRBV21-1 and TRBJ2-2; the table's TRBD1 call for D was not verified on the DNA. TRBV21-1 is designated a pseudogene. The CDR3 has 20 amino acids. As DNA, the CDR3 is TGTGCCAGCAGCCGGCCCCGGGACAGGGACCTAATAACGAACACCGGGGAGCTGTTTTTT. Protein: CASSRPRDRDLITNTGELFF.

Only one count was recorded for this clone. The J gene is TRBJ1-6, the V gene TRBV27, with D possibly being TRBD1 (5 bases). This CDR3 has 16 residues. Trimming removed 2 bases from V and 10 bases from J, with 18 bases in between. From germline, CDR1 is MNHEY and CDR2 SMNVEV (reference sequence). This CDR3 reads CASSLRWGGGVSPLHF. The CDR3, as DNA: TGTGCCAGCAGTTTACGTTGGGGGGGAGGGGTATCACCCCTCCACTTT.

Ten or more counts support this clone. The V gene is TRBV2, the J gene TRBJ1-2; 9 bases agree with TRBD1. J lost 5 bases, V lost 6 bases, and 4 bases had no gene match. In germline, CDR1 is SNHLY, CDR2 FYNNEI. The CDR3 is made up of 13 amino acids. CDR3 nucleotides: TGTGCCAGCAGGGGGGACAGGGATTATGGCTACACCTTC. Encoded protein: CASRGDRDYGYTF.

V and J are TRBV2 and TRBJ2-3; D gene ambiguous. This CDR3 is built from 15 residues. V gave up 6 bases and J gave up 1 base, with 14 bases separating them. Germline V gene data show CDR1 as SNHLY and CDR2 as FYNNEI. The CDR3 bases are TGTGCCAGCAGAGCCCTAGGTATCGGCACAGATACGCAGTATTTT. Translated, it gives CASRALGIGTDTQYF.

This clone was picked up one time. The genes are TRBV29-1 and TRBJ1-2, with 9 bases aligning to TRBD1. The germline V gene encodes CDR1 SQVTM and CDR2 ANQGSEA. This CDR3 has 14 residues. Losses at the gene ends were 3 bases for V and 6 bases for J; bases not matched to a gene: 8. The CDR3 DNA reads as TGCAGCGTTGATTTTAAAGGGACAGGGAATGGCTACACCTTC. Translating gives CSVDFKGTGNGYTF.

The rearrangement links TRBV6-5 to TRBJ2-2, with D perhaps TRBD1 (5 bases). The CDR3 spans 13 residues. V lost 7 bases, J lost 7 bases, and 13 bases lay in between. Germline V gene data show CDR1 as MNHEY and CDR2 as SVGAGI. CDR3 region: CASMGRANGELFF. In DNA form, the CDR3 reads TGTGCCAGCATGGGCAGGGCGAACGGGGAGCTGTTTTTT.

V gene TRBV5-4 combines with J gene TRBJ2-5; 13 bases fit TRBD2. The CDR3 is made up of 13 amino acids. V trimming: 8 bases; J trimming: 5 bases; junction bases outside the gene matches: 3. Germline V gene sequence: CDR1 SGHNT, CDR2 YYREEE (reference sequence). The chain's CDR3 is CASGLAGVETQYF. The DNA of the CDR3 is TGTGCCAGTGGACTAGCGGGAGTGGAGACCCAGTACTTC.

This chain links TRBV5-6 with TRBJ2-5; TRBD1 agrees at 10 bases. Germline V gives CDR1 SGHDT, CDR2 YYEEEE. The V gene end was trimmed by 5 bases and the J gene end by 7 bases; junction bases not matched to a gene: 11. The CDR3 contains 15 residues. CDR3 in amino acids: CASRLTGTGERTQYF. CDR3 in DNA: TGTGCCAGCAGGCTGACCGGGACAGGGGAGAGGACCCAGTACTTC.

This chain's CDR3 is CASSLWAGGEETQYF. The CDR3 DNA follows: TGTGCCAGCAGTTTATGGGCAGGGGGCGAAGAGACCCAGTACTTC. The J gene is TRBJ2-5, the V gene TRBV28; 8 positions match TRBD1. The CDR3 loop spans 15 amino acids. J was trimmed by 3 bases and V by 0 bases; bases with no gene match: 3. Looked up from germline, CDR1 is MDHEN and CDR2 is SYDVKM.

This clone was found once. The V call is TRBV7-3, the J call TRBJ2-7, with 7 bases lining up with TRBD1. The CDR3 spans 15 residues. Trimming took 5 bases from V and 5 from J; bases not matched to a gene: 12. CDR1 and CDR2 from the germline V gene are SGHTA and FQGTGA. The CDR3, as DNA: TGTGCCAGCAGCCTTACCGGGACAGTGAGGCACGAGCAGTACTTC. Translation: CASSLTGTVRHEQYF. The whole variable domain, filled in from reference TRBV7-3 and TRBJ2-7, reads GAGVSQTPSNKVTEKGKYVELRCDPISGHTALYWYRQSLGQGPEFLIYFQGTGAADDSGLPNDRFFAVRPEGSVSTLKIQRTERGDSAVYLCASSLTGTVRHEQYFGPGTRLTVT.

The chain joins TRBV3-1 (or the pseudogene TRBV3-2) to TRBJ2-7; a possible D gene is TRBD1 (5 bases). CDR1 LGHDT and CDR2 YNNKEL come from the germline V gene (reference sequence). The germline V and J ends were trimmed by 3 bases and 5 bases, with 14 bases remaining between them. This CDR3 is 14 amino acids long. Written as DNA, the CDR3 is TGTGCCAGCAGCCAGACAGCCCGACGGAACGAGCAGTACTTC. Protein product: CASSQTARRNEQYF.

The chain has TRBV9 and TRBJ1-6; TRBD1 might be the D (6 bases). Germline V gene sequence: CDR1 SGDLS, CDR2 YYNGEE. V was shortened by 3 bases and J by 3 bases, with 10 bases between the two germline ends. The CDR3 sequence is 15 residues long. The CDR3 nucleotides read TGTGCCAGCAGCGGTCAGGGGCTCTATAATTCACCCCTCCACTTT. Its protein is CASSGQGLYNSPLHF.

V and J are TRBV18 and TRBJ2-1, with D maybe TRBD2 (7 bases). V lost 4 bases and J 6 bases, leaving 19 bases between the germline ends. Per the germline V gene, CDR1 is KGHSH and CDR2 is LQKENI. This CDR3 is 16 amino acids long. The DNA for the CDR3 is TGTGCCAGCTCACTTCCGGGGGGCCCGGGGGGCAATGAGCAGTTCTTC. Translating it yields CASSLPGGPGGNEQFF.